This note documents a single TCR beta chain sequence. Its antigen is not identified. The data stem from a study of monozygotic twins with inflammatory bowel disease. The germline CDR1 and CDR2 sequences are SGDLS and YYNGEE. The CDR3 extends over 16 amino acids. TCRdb re-called the 5' RACE reads and gives one entry per CDR3 protein, without DNA. The sample features 300,000 to 450,000 distinct CDR3 sequences, with about 2.5% in its top ten. The study, taken as a whole, reports: A single strong clonotype or signal linked to IBD was not supported. Clonotype sharing was lower in IBD patients than healthy twins, most markedly with disease activity. Healthy co-twins had higher TCRbeta inverse Simpson diversity than their IBD twins. Discrimination among different T cell subtypes was not achievable.

Sequencing used blood. V usage is TRBV9 and J usage is TRBJ2-2; TCRdb selects TRBD1, and the lack of DNA leaves this call unchecked. The receptor's source is a human donor with ulcerative colitis or Crohn's disease, or a healthy co-twin of an affected twin (not recorded which). The CDR3: CASSAKQGRDTGELFF.